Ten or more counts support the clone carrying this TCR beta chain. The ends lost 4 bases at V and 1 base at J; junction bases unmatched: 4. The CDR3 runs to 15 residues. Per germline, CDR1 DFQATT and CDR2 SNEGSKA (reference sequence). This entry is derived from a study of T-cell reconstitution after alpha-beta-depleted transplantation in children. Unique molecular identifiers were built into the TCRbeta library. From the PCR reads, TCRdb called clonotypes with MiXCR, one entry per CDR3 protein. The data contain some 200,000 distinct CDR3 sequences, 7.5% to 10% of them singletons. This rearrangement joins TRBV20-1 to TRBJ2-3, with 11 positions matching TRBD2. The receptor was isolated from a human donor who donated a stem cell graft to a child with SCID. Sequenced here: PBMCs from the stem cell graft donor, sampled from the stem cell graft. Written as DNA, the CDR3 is TGCAGTGCTACCCGACTAGCGGGGCGCACAGATACGCAGTATTTT. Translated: CSATRLAGRTDTQYF.